These T cell receptor beta chains were read from a single sample in a study of blood T cells in healthy people across ages. TCRdb reanalysed the 5' RACE reads using MiXCR and keeps one entry per CDR3 protein. Of around 800,000 distinct CDR3 sequences in the sample, around 45% were seen once. The sequenced sample consisted of blood. These receptors were collected from an older man in good health. Each CDR3 is given with its conserved first and last residue. Each record gives: J gene, V gene, D gene, CDR3 length, clone size, CDR3 DNA, CDR3 protein. A D gene is named only where the DNA matches it firmly. A row's size may be missing; if present it is once, few, many or a size class.

>TRBJ1-6|TRBV29-1|-|13|-
TGCAGCGTTGAGGTACAGATCGGTTCACCCCTCCACTTT
CSVEVQIGSPLHF
>TRBJ1-6|TRBV10-3|-|16|-
TGTGCCATCAGTGACGAAACAGGGCCCTATAATTCACCCCTCCACTTT
CAISDETGPYNSPLHF
>TRBJ2-7|TRBV28|-|14|-
TGTGCCAGCAGTTTACACCGGGGGACCTACGAGCAGTACTTC
CASSLHRGTYEQYF
>TRBJ2-7|TRBV10-3|TRBD1|15|-
TGTGCCATCAGCCCCCAGGGGGACAGCGCCTACGAGCAGTACTTC
CAISPQGDSAYEQYF
>TRBJ2-7|TRBV12-3/TRBV12-4|TRBD1|14|many
TGTGCCAGCAGTTCCCGGGACAGGGGCTACGAGCAGTACTTC
CASSSRDRGYEQYF
>TRBJ2-1|TRBV2|-|15|-
TGTGCCAGCAGTTATTTAACTGAAAACCAAGAGACCCAGTTCTTC
CASSYLTENQETQFF
>TRBJ2-5|TRBV18|-|13|few
TGTGCCAGCTCACCACCGACCAGGGAGACCCAGTACTTC
CASSPPTRETQYF
>TRBJ1-5|TRBV7-2|TRBD1|15|-
TGTGCCAGCAGCCTGGACAGGGGCTTCAATCAGCCCCAGCATTTT
CASSLDRGFNQPQHF
>TRBJ2-1|TRBV7-2|TRBD2|14|many
TGTGCCAGCAGCCCCCCCGGGGGGAGAAATGAGCAGTTCTTC
CASSPPGGRNEQFF
>TRBJ2-2|TRBV7-2|TRBD2|16|-
TGTGCCAGCAGCTCGGCCGGGACTACGAACACCGGGGAGCTGTTTTTT
CASSSAGTTNTGELFF
>TRBJ2-7|TRBV5-1|TRBD1|15|-
TGCACCAGCAGCTTGGGCGGACAGGGGGCCTACGAGCAGTACTTC
CTSSLGGQGAYEQYF
>TRBJ2-5|TRBV29-1|TRBD2|13|once
TGCAGCGGAGCCAAGGGGCGGGGGGAGACCCGGTACTTC
CSGAKGRGETRYF
>TRBJ2-4|TRBV2|-|15|-
TGTGCCAGCAGAGTAACCGGGACTCCCTTGGGGGAGCAGTACTTC
CASRVTGTPLGEQYF
>TRBJ2-1|TRBV5-1|-|12|many
TGCGCCAGCAGCTTGGGAAGCAATGAGCAGTTCTTC
CASSLGSNEQFF
>TRBJ2-6|TRBV2|TRBD1|14|-
TGTGCCATCCAACAGGGGCCTGGGGCCAACGTCCTGACTTTC
CAIQQGPGANVLTF